The 10 T cell receptor beta chains reported below all come from one sample, sequenced in a study of PD-L1 blockade in urothelial cancer. Time point given: peripheral blood 6 weeks after treatment start. Profiling relied on immunoSEQ multiplex PCR, and the TCRdb table lists in-frame clones only, not all of them. The data show 95,000 to 130,000 clones, 80% to 90% seen once. The sequences come from PBMCs, collected around atezolizumab (anti-PD-L1) treatment. The receptors come from a man aged 60-69 years with urothelial cancer.

This clone has a single count. This sequence joins TRBV9 and TRBJ2-1; 9 bases match TRBD1. The V segment lost 1 base and the J segment 5 bases; nucleotides outside the gene matches: 4. CDR3 length: 15 amino acids. Per the germline V gene, CDR1 is SGDLS and CDR2 is YYNGEE. The CDR3 protein is CASSVRDRVHNEQFF. Written as DNA, the CDR3 is TGTGCCAGCAGCGTAAGGGACAGGGTCCACAATGAGCAGTTCTTC.

This sequence joins TRBV7-8 and TRBJ2-2; TRBD2 matches at 9 bases. Germline V CDR1 and CDR2: SGHVS, FQNEAQ. The junction had 14 bases not matched to a gene; V was cut back by 7 bases and J by 5 bases. The CDR3 has 17 amino acids. This CDR3 is CASTVGIAGAETGELFF. As DNA, the CDR3 is TGTGCCAGCACCGTTGGGATAGCGGGAGCGGAGACCGGGGAGCTGTTTTTT.

This clone was observed once. The V and J genes are TRBV10-3 and TRBJ1-5, with 10 positions matching TRBD1. This CDR3 region has 17 residues. V lost 8 bases to trimming and J lost 0 bases; unmatched junction nucleotides: 10. Germline V gene data show CDR1 as ENHRY and CDR2 as SYGVKD. CDR3 loop: CAISRTGGANSNQPQHF. In nucleotides, the CDR3 is TGTGCCATCTCCAGGACAGGGGGAGCAAATAGCAATCAGCCCCAGCATTTT.

J is TRBJ2-3 and V is TRBV28; perhaps TRBD2 as D (5 bases). CDR3 length: 12 residues. Germline V gene data show CDR1 as MDHEN and CDR2 as SYDVKM. Trimming removed 6 bases at V and 5 bases at J, with 9 bases between. DNA for the CDR3: TGTGCCAGCAGCGACGGAGGAGATACGCAGTATTTT. It codes for CASSDGGDTQYF.

V usage is TRBV5-1 and J usage is TRBJ1-1; the D gene is possibly TRBD1 (5 bases). The CDR3 consists of 15 residues. CDR1 is SGHRS and CDR2 is YFSETQ in the germline V gene. Trimming pared 0 bases from V and 11 bases from J, leaving 20 bases between. The CDR3 nucleotides are TGCGCCAGCAGCTTGGGAATTTGGGGGGTCGTCGGGGCTTTCTTT. It specifies CASSLGIWGVVGAFF.

This chain uses TRBV4-1 with TRBJ2-5; 8 positions match TRBD2. The CDR3 loop spans 17 amino acids. Germline trimming cut 1 base from V and 2 bases from J; bases unmatched to any gene: 9. Germline assignment: CDR1 MGHRA and CDR2 YSYEKL. CDR3 coding DNA: TGCGCCAGCAGCCAAGTAGGGTTAGCGGGAACTCAAGAGACCCAGTACTTC. Translated: CASSQVGLAGTQETQYF.

The V gene is TRBV5-1, the J gene TRBJ2-1; D is ambiguous. Trimming pared 0 bases from V and 5 bases from J, leaving 6 bases between. The germline CDR1 and CDR2 sequences are SGHRS and YFSETQ. This CDR3 has 13 amino acids. In nucleotides, the CDR3 is TGCGCCAGCAGCTTGGGTTTCAACAATGAGCAGTTCTTC. Translated: CASSLGFNNEQFF.

This chain uses TRBV29-1 with TRBJ2-3; the D gene is possibly TRBD1 (6 bases). Trimming removed 0 bases at V and 2 bases at J, with 15 bases between. Germline V lookup: CDR1 SQVTM, CDR2 ANQGSEA. There are 16 residues in the CDR3. The CDR3 loop is CSVEESRGTNTDTQYF. As DNA, the CDR3 is TGCAGCGTTGAAGAGTCCAGGGGAACTAACACAGATACGCAGTATTTT.

This chain links TRBV18 with TRBJ2-1; D is perhaps TRBD1 (6 bases). Germline loops: CDR1 KGHSH, CDR2 LQKENI. V was cut by 5 bases and J by 10 bases, with 12 bases left in between. This CDR3 is 12 amino acids long. CDR3 sequence: CASSVTGYEQFF. For the CDR3, the DNA is TGTGCCAGCTCAGTTACAGGGTACGAGCAGTTCTTC.

V gene TRBV4-2 combines with J gene TRBJ1-6; no clear D. Trimming removed 1 base from V and 8 bases from J, with 9 bases in between. Germline V gene sequence: CDR1 LGHNA, CDR2 YNFKEQ. The CDR3 extends over 14 amino acids. CDR3 loop: CASSQVPVDSPLHF. CDR3 in DNA: TGTGCCAGCAGCCAAGTCCCGGTGGATTCACCCCTCCACTTT.